These 26 T cell receptor beta chains came from one sample sequenced in a study of beta chain features in type 1 diabetes. The entirety of the isolated RNA underwent reverse transcription, so expressed TCRB transcripts were sequenced. Here immunoSEQ multiplex PCR was the method, and the copy in TCRdb shows in-frame clones only, minus some. In the table there are 330,000 or so clones, around a fifth of which are singletons. What was sequenced was naive CD4+ T cells from blood. The receptor source for this set is a woman between 18 and 30 years old in good health.

The chain is built from TRBV7-9 and TRBJ1-2; D gene ambiguous. Germline lookup yields CDR1 SEHNR and CDR2 FQNEAQ (reference sequence). This CDR3 has 15 residues. V was clipped by 6 bases and J by 0 bases, with 14 bases between them. The CDR3 DNA follows: TGTGCCAGCAGTCGAGGAGCCGGGACTAACTATGGCTACACCTTC. Encoded protein: CASSRGAGTNYGYTF.

The chain combines TRBV7-6 with TRBJ2-7, with 13 bases lining up with TRBD2. Germline CDR1 reads SGHVS; CDR2 reads FNYEAQ. The CDR3 is 17 amino acids. Trimming took 1 base from V and 6 from J; bases not matched to a gene: 9. The CDR3 protein is CASSLDPLAGGPSEQYF. The CDR3 DNA sequence: TGTGCCAGCAGCTTAGACCCACTAGCGGGAGGGCCTAGCGAGCAGTACTTC.

The genes are TRBV14 and TRBJ1-1; D remains ambiguous. CDR1 and CDR2 from the germline V gene are SGHDN and FVKESK. The ends were cut back, 2 bases at V and 0 bases at J, with 4 bases in the middle. The CDR3 contains 13 residues. The CDR3 region is CASSQLLNTEAFF. CDR3 coding DNA: TGTGCCAGCAGCCAACTCCTGAACACTGAAGCTTTCTTT.

The chain couples TRBV4-3 to TRBJ1-2; D is unclear. Looked up from germline, CDR1 is LGHNA and CDR2 is YSLEER. The germline V and J ends were trimmed by 4 bases and 5 bases, with 20 bases remaining between them. This CDR3 spans 16 amino acids. CDR3 amino acids: CASSPRGGLNLYGYTF. The CDR3 nucleotides read TGCGCCAGCAGCCCCCGGGGAGGTTTAAACCTTTATGGCTACACCTTC.

This clone was seen only a few times. The chain has TRBV18 and TRBJ2-7; D is undetermined. CDR3 length equals 14 residues. Per germline, CDR1 KGHSH and CDR2 LQKENI. The V and J ends lost 4 bases and 2 bases respectively, with 12 bases between them. CDR3 sequence: CASSRAESTYEQYF. The CDR3 DNA reads as TGTGCCAGCTCACGGGCTGAATCTACCTACGAGCAGTACTTC. The complete variable domain, with remaining parts taken from reference TRBV18 and TRBJ2-7, reads NAGVMQNPRHLVRRRGQEARLRCSPMKGHSHVYWYRQLPEEGLKFMVYLQKENIIDESGMPKERFSAEFPKEGPSILRIQQVVRGDSAAYFCASSRAESTYEQYFGPGTRLTVT.

CDR3 protein: CANGQGGYNEQFF. CDR3 nucleotide sequence: TGTGCCAACGGACAGGGCGGTTACAATGAGCAGTTCTTC. V is TRBV10-3 and J is TRBJ2-1, with 8 bases matching TRBD1. Losses at the gene ends were 10 bases for V and 4 bases for J; bases not matched to a gene: 6. Germline lookup yields CDR1 ENHRY and CDR2 SYGVKD. The CDR3 sequence is 13 residues long.

The table lists this clone with a count of one. V is TRBV25-1 and J is TRBJ2-3; 8 bases agree with TRBD2. CDR1 MGHDK and CDR2 SYGVNS come from the germline V gene. This CDR3 spans 14 amino acids. Losses at the gene ends were 5 bases for V and 1 base for J; bases not matched to a gene: 2. The CDR3 loop reads CASSPGGGTDTQYF. The DNA for the CDR3 is TGTGCCAGCAGTCCGGGGGGGGGCACAGATACGCAGTATTTT.

The genes are TRBV18 and TRBJ1-1, with no clear D. Deletions cut 0 bases from V and 10 bases from J, with 9 bases between. Germline CDR1 and CDR2: KGHSH and LQKENI. This CDR3 region has 12 residues. CDR3 in amino acids: CASSPPWESAFF. The CDR3 DNA reads as TGTGCCAGCTCACCACCGTGGGAGTCAGCTTTCTTT.

This sequence joins TRBV7-2 and TRBJ1-2, with D possibly matching TRBD1 (5 bases). The V gene lost 4 bases and the J gene lost 6 bases, with 12 bases spanning the gap. Germline CDR1 is SGHTA and CDR2 is FQGNSA. This CDR3 has 13 residues. The CDR3 loop reads CASSSGGRDGYTF. The CDR3 DNA reads TGTGCCAGCAGCTCGGGTGGCAGGGATGGCTACACCTTC.

J is TRBJ2-4 and V is TRBV5-4, with D possibly being TRBD1 (6 bases). The CDR3 totals 13 residues. Germline loops: CDR1 SGHNT, CDR2 YYREEE (reference sequence). V gave up 3 bases and J gave up 6 bases, with 10 bases separating them. The CDR3 bases are TGTGCCAGCAGCTCTGGACAGAGAAACATTCAGTACTTC. It specifies CASSSGQRNIQYF.

The chain combines TRBV7-9 with TRBJ2-5; D is unclear. Looked up from germline, CDR1 is SEHNR and CDR2 is FQNEAQ (reference sequence). V gave up 2 bases and J gave up 3 bases, with 10 bases separating them. This CDR3 spans 14 amino acids. Here the CDR3 DNA reads TGTGCCAGCAGCTTAATCTTCCCGGAAGAGACCCAGTACTTC. It translates to CASSLIFPEETQYF.

The rearrangement joins TRBV2 to TRBJ1-2; TRBD1 matches 9 bases. The V gene end was trimmed by 7 bases and the J gene end by 2 bases; junction bases not matched to a gene: 8. Germline CDR1 SNHLY, CDR2 FYNNEI. The CDR3 has 15 amino acids. CDR3 coding DNA: TGTGCCAGCATTCCGTTTGGACAGGGGAACTATGGCTACACCTTC. It encodes CASIPFGQGNYGYTF.

The genes are TRBV7-2 and TRBJ2-1; 8 nucleotides match TRBD2. Germline CDR1 and CDR2: SGHTA and FQGNSA. V trimming: 5 bases; J trimming: 4 bases; junction bases outside the gene matches: 4. The CDR3 length is 14 residues. The CDR3 here is CASSAREGYNEQFF. CDR3 DNA sequence: TGTGCCAGCAGCGCCCGGGAGGGTTACAATGAGCAGTTCTTC. The complete variable domain, with remaining parts taken from reference TRBV7-2 and TRBJ2-1, reads GAGVSQSPSNKVTEKGKDVELRCDPISGHTALYWYRQSLGQGLEFLIYFQGNSAPDKSGLPSDRFSAERTGGSVSTLTIQRTQQEDSAVYLCASSAREGYNEQFFGPGTRLTVL.

This clone has more than one count but fewer than ten. The chain recombines TRBV7-9 with TRBJ2-2, with D unresolved. The CDR3 has 10 amino acids. Per the germline V gene, CDR1 is SEHNR and CDR2 is FQNEAQ (reference sequence). V dropped 11 bases and J dropped 6 bases, with 7 bases sitting between them. The CDR3 DNA reads TGTGCCCTGGCGGCCGGGGAGCTGTTTTTT. This translates into CALAAGELFF.

The table lists this clone with a few counts. This rearrangement joins TRBV15 to TRBJ2-7; 7 nucleotides agree with TRBD1. Germline V CDR1 and CDR2: LNHNV, YYDKDF (reference sequence). The junction had 7 bases not matched to a gene; V was cut back by 0 bases and J by 5 bases. The CDR3 has 15 residues. The CDR3 sequence: CATSREPRQGHEQYF. Here the CDR3 DNA reads TGTGCCACCAGCAGAGAGCCCAGACAGGGCCACGAGCAGTACTTC. The complete variable domain, with remaining parts taken from reference TRBV15 and TRBJ2-7, reads DAMVIQNPRYQVTQFGKPVTLSCSQTLNHNVMYWYQQKSSQAPKLLFHYYDKDFNNEADTPDNFQSRRPNTSFCFLDIRSPGLGDTAMYLCATSREPRQGHEQYFGPGTRLTVT.

The J gene is TRBJ2-1, the V gene TRBV5-6; weak D call: TRBD2 (6 bases). V shed 5 bases and J shed 7 bases, with 13 bases lying between them. Germline V gene lookup returns CDR1 SGHDT and CDR2 YYEEEE. The length of the CDR3 is 13 residues. The CDR3: CASRVEGWNEQFF. CDR3 DNA: TGTGCCAGCAGGGTGGAGGGTTGGAATGAGCAGTTCTTC.

This clone came up a few times. The rearrangement joins TRBV7-9 to TRBJ2-7; TRBD1 matches at 8 bases. Germline CDR1 reads SEHNR; CDR2 reads FQNEAQ (reference sequence). CDR3 size: 16 residues. The trim removed 7 bases at V and 4 bases at J, leaving 15 bases unmatched. Here the CDR3 DNA reads TGTGCCAGCACCGGGAAGGAACGACAGGGGACGTACGAGCAGTACTTC. Its protein product is CASTGKERQGTYEQYF.

The chain combines TRBV11-3 with TRBJ2-7, with D perhaps matching TRBD2 (6 bases). The germline V and J ends were trimmed by 2 bases and 0 bases, with 14 bases remaining between them. The germline gives CDR1 SGHNT, CDR2 YENEEA. The CDR3 loop spans 16 amino acids. DNA for the CDR3: TGTGCCAGCAGCTTATTCGCGGGAATTAGCTCCTACGAGCAGTACTTC. Translating gives CASSLFAGISSYEQYF.

Here the CDR3 DNA reads TGTGCCAGCTCACCACAGGAGGCTAGACAAGAGACCCAGTACTTC. Its translation: CASSPQEARQETQYF. The genes are TRBV18 and TRBJ2-5, with D possibly TRBD2 on 5 matching bases. CDR1 is KGHSH, CDR2 LQKENI, per germline. This CDR3 spans 15 amino acids. Trimming took off 1 base at V and 2 bases at J, with 11 bases between the two ends.

This clone was seen a handful of times. V usage is TRBV10-3 and J usage is TRBJ1-2; 7 bases map to TRBD1. Losses at the gene ends were 6 bases for V and 4 bases for J; bases not matched to a gene: 8. CDR1 and CDR2 from the germline V gene are ENHRY and SYGVKD. The CDR3 runs to 14 residues. Here the CDR3 DNA reads TGTGCCATCAGCCCCATCGACAGGGCCTATGGCTACACCTTC. Protein product: CAISPIDRAYGYTF.

This clone was detected only a few times. The rearrangement joins TRBV4-1 to TRBJ2-7; D may be TRBD1 (5 bases). CDR1 is MGHRA and CDR2 is YSYEKL in the germline V gene. There are 14 residues in the CDR3. Trimming cost V 4 bases and J 7 bases, with 17 bases left between them. The CDR3 bases are TGCGCCAGCAGCCGTCCAGGGCAGACACAAGAGCAGTACTTC. It yields the protein CASSRPGQTQEQYF.

The rearrangement joins TRBV4-2 to TRBJ2-3; D ambiguous. V was pared by 1 base and J by 5 bases, with 10 bases between. This CDR3 region has 14 residues. The germline V gene encodes CDR1 LGHNA and CDR2 YNFKEQ. The CDR3, as DNA: TGTGCCAGCAGCCAAGGACAACACAGAGATACGCAGTATTTT. Amino acid sequence: CASSQGQHRDTQYF.

This chain joins TRBV30 and TRBJ2-2; TRBD1 aligns across 8 bases. This CDR3 region has 16 residues. Germline V gene lookup returns CDR1 GTSNPN and CDR2 SVGIG (reference sequence). Losses at the gene ends were 3 bases for V and 7 bases for J; bases not matched to a gene: 13. CDR3 sequence (DNA): TGTGCCTGGAGGGGGACAGGAGCAATGAGGATCGGGGAGCTGTTTTTT. Its protein is CAWRGTGAMRIGELFF.

The rearrangement links TRBV30 to TRBJ1-3; TRBD1 might be the D (6 bases). This CDR3 region has 15 residues. Trimming took 6 bases from V and 0 from J, leaving 15 bases between them. CDR1 is GTSNPN and CDR2 is SVGIG in the germline V gene (reference sequence). The chain's CDR3 is CACSGQPNSGNTIYF. The CDR3 nucleotides read TGTGCCTGTTCGGGACAACCGAACTCTGGAAACACCATATATTTT.

This clone has more than one count but fewer than ten. The chain is built from TRBV28 and TRBJ2-7; tentative D call: TRBD2 (5 bases). The germline V and J ends were trimmed by 7 bases and 2 bases, with 12 bases remaining between them. The CDR3 has 13 residues. Germline values: CDR1 MDHEN, CDR2 SYDVKM. CDR3 in DNA: TGTGCCAGCACCATTAAACTAGCCTACGAGCAGTACTTC. Protein: CASTIKLAYEQYF.

V gene TRBV5-1 combines with J gene TRBJ2-1; D is possibly TRBD2 (5 bases). V was pared by 1 base and J by 8 bases, with 10 bases between. Germline assignment: CDR1 SGHRS and CDR2 YFSETQ. This CDR3 region has 13 residues. CDR3 loop: CASSLMGVDEQFF. The CDR3 DNA reads TGCGCCAGCAGCTTGATGGGAGTGGATGAGCAGTTCTTC.